Each of the 25 T cell receptor beta chains below was sequenced from the same sample in a study of T-cell reconstitution after alpha-beta-depleted transplantation in children (TCRdb year 2016). Per the publication, the treatment or condition label means: allogeneic hematopoietic cell transplantation with graft depleted of TCRalphabeta T cells and CD19 B cells. The library was produced with PCR. The sequencer was an Illumina HiSeq 2500. TCR library preparation used molecular barcoding, with unique molecular identifiers applied to normalize quantification of the TCRbeta repertoire. The public reads were quality trimmed at Q25 with fastp and then assembled into clones with MiXCR by TCRdb, keeping productive beta chains. For every CDR3 protein sequence, its rows merge into one entry that carries the most common genes and DNA. In this sample the table shows hundreds of thousands of distinct CDR3 sequences, 11% of which occur a single time. The ten biggest clones cover over 25% of the sample.

The sample here was PBMCs, taken before TCRalphabeta/CD19-depleted stem cell transplant. These receptors originate from a child in the first two years of life with acute myeloid leukemia, due to receive a stem cell transplant.

In its sample, this clonotype was seen many times. The V gene is TRBV7-8, the J gene TRBJ1-1; D not certain. With 5 bases removed from V and 11 bases from J, the gap between germline ends came to 27 bases. The CDR3 spans 16 residues. CDR1 and CDR2 from the germline V gene are SGHVS and FQNEAQ. The CDR3: CASSLGIPYTRRRAFF. Written as DNA, the CDR3 is TGTGCCAGCAGCCTCGGCATCCCTTATACTCGCCGGCGCGCTTTCTTT.

A few counts support this clonotype. The chain has TRBV4-2 and TRBJ1-5, with 8 bases aligning to TRBD1. The germline gives CDR1 LGHNA, CDR2 YNFKEQ. The length of the CDR3 is 15 residues. Germline trimming cut 7 bases from V and 1 base from J; bases unmatched to any gene: 6. CDR3 DNA sequence: TGTGCCAGCAAACAGGGGGAGTTGAGCAATCAGCCCCAGCATTTT. Residues: CASKQGELSNQPQHF.

The chain joins TRBV28 to TRBJ2-7; D is perhaps TRBD1 (6 bases). The CDR3 has 13 amino acids. Trimming shortened V by 9 bases and J by 5 bases, and 17 bases separated the two germline ends. Germline V gene lookup returns CDR1 MDHEN and CDR2 SYDVKM. This CDR3 reads CARTGPRGHEQYF. Here the CDR3 DNA reads TGTGCCAGGACAGGACCCAGGGGACACGAGCAGTACTTC.

This clonotype was counted a few times. The chain joins TRBV20-1 to TRBJ1-5; TRBD1 matches 7 bases. V lost 4 bases, J lost 4 bases, and 7 bases stayed unmatched. Looked up from germline, CDR1 is DFQATT and CDR2 is SNEGSKA (reference sequence). The CDR3 is made up of 14 amino acids. The CDR3 is CSAKVGTENQPQHF. CDR3 nucleotides: TGCAGTGCTAAAGTTGGGACAGAAAATCAGCCCCAGCATTTT.

This clonotype was recorded at least ten times. The chain joins TRBV19 to TRBJ2-1; 7 bases fit TRBD1. Germline V lookup: CDR1 LNHDA, CDR2 SQIVND (reference sequence). The CDR3 is made up of 11 amino acids. J gave up 10 bases and V 5 bases, and 2 bases lay outside the gene matches. CDR3 bases: TGTGCCAGTAGTGACAGGGTGGAGCAGTTCTTC. Amino acids: CASSDRVEQFF.

This clonotype was seen many times. The rearrangement links TRBV5-1 to TRBJ1-1, with D possibly matching TRBD1 (5 bases). In germline, CDR1 is SGHRS, CDR2 YFSETQ. V gave up 0 bases and J gave up 6 bases, with 12 bases separating them. The CDR3 totals 14 residues. CDR3 residues: CASSLGQGSPEAFF. DNA for the CDR3: TGCGCCAGCAGCTTGGGGCAGGGAAGCCCTGAAGCTTTCTTT.

This clonotype occurred many times. The V call is TRBV20-1, the J call TRBJ2-7; the match to TRBD2 covers 7 bases. This CDR3 region has 12 residues. The V gene end was trimmed by 5 bases and the J gene end by 7 bases; junction bases not matched to a gene: 8. Germline CDR1 and CDR2: DFQATT and SNEGSKA (reference sequence). The CDR3: CSAHGGGREQYF. The CDR3 DNA reads TGCAGTGCTCATGGGGGGGGTAGGGAGCAGTACTTC.

This clonotype occurred many times. The chain joins TRBV9 to TRBJ2-5; 7 bases line up with TRBD2. The CDR3 sequence is 16 residues long. V lost 4 bases to trimming and J lost 5 bases; unmatched junction nucleotides: 14. The germline CDR1 and CDR2 sequences are SGDLS and YYNGEE. The DNA of the CDR3 is TGTGCCAGCAGCCCTGGGACTATCAAAGGAGGGGAGACCCAGTACTTC. Its protein is CASSPGTIKGGETQYF.

This clonotype occurred many times. J is TRBJ2-2 and V is TRBV12-3 or TRBV12-4; no clear D gene. The CDR3 has 13 residues. Trimming cost V 5 bases and J 3 bases, with 7 bases left between them. The CDR3, as DNA: TGTGCCAGCAGTCCGGATTACACCGGGGAGCTGTTTTTT. This encodes CASSPDYTGELFF.

This clonotype was counted many times. The gene calls are TRBV28 and TRBJ2-3, with 9 bases identical to TRBD2. Germline V gives CDR1 MDHEN, CDR2 SYDVKM. Trimming cost V 5 bases and J 5 bases; bases outside gene matches: 5. The CDR3 has 14 residues. The CDR3 reads CASSAGGPVDTQYF. Here the CDR3 DNA reads TGTGCCAGCAGTGCGGGGGGGCCAGTAGATACGCAGTATTTT.

This clonotype was seen ten or more times. This sequence joins TRBV5-6 and TRBJ2-1; no firm D call. Germline V gene data show CDR1 as SGHDT and CDR2 as YYEEEE. The CDR3 runs to 17 residues. V was cut by 0 bases and J by 5 bases, with 18 bases left in between. The CDR3 here is CASSLVRGSDGNNEQFF. DNA of the CDR3: TGTGCCAGCAGCTTGGTTCGTGGTTCCGATGGAAACAATGAGCAGTTCTTC.

This clonotype was detected a few times. The chain joins TRBV6-1 to TRBJ1-1; D uncertain. CDR1 and CDR2 from the germline V gene are MNHNS and SASEGT. There are 13 residues in the CDR3. V gave up 10 bases and J gave up 1 base, with 13 bases separating them. CDR3 coding DNA: TGTGCCACCCGTGTGTCATCGAACACTGAAGCTTTCTTT. This sequence encodes CATRVSSNTEAFF.

This clonotype was counted many times. The genes are TRBV4-1 and TRBJ1-2, with D possibly matching TRBD1 (5 bases). V shed 2 bases and J shed 0 bases, with 16 bases lying between them. CDR1 and CDR2 from the germline V gene are MGHRA and YSYEKL. The CDR3 length is 17 residues. CDR3 DNA: TGCGCCAGCAGCCAATATGACAGCGCCTTTACTAACTATGGCTACACCTTC. It is translated as CASSQYDSAFTNYGYTF.

This chain connects TRBV5-1 to TRBJ2-7, with 9 nucleotides matching TRBD1. From germline, CDR1 is SGHRS and CDR2 YFSETQ. V lost 2 bases, J lost 2 bases, and 8 bases stayed unmatched. The CDR3 sequence is 16 residues long. The CDR3 reads CASSFETGGSTYEQYF. The CDR3 nucleotides are TGCGCCAGCAGCTTTGAGACAGGGGGTAGTACCTACGAGCAGTACTTC.

This clonotype was seen repeatedly, ten times or more. This chain's CDR3 is CASSPLGGRNTGELFF. The CDR3 bases are TGTGCCAGCAGCCCACTGGGGGGGCGGAACACCGGGGAGCTGTTTTTT. The chain uses TRBV11-2 and TRBJ2-2; tentatively, D is TRBD2 (7 bases). Germline CDR1 and CDR2: SGHAT and FQNNGV. The CDR3 length is 16 residues. V lost 5 bases to trimming and J lost 1 base, with 14 bases between them.

This chain uses TRBV12-3 or TRBV12-4 with TRBJ2-7; D ambiguous. CDR3 size: 13 residues. The V end was cut by 3 bases, the J end by 2 bases, with 8 bases between. The CDR3 is CASSFTVTYEQYF. In DNA, the CDR3 is TGTGCCAGCAGTTTTACAGTTACCTACGAGCAGTACTTC.

Many counts were recorded for this clonotype. The CDR3 DNA is TGTGCCACCAGTGATTACACCACCAAGGGCCGTACGCAGTATTTT. Translated, it gives CATSDYTTKGRTQYF. The chain employs TRBV24-1 and TRBJ2-3; D is unresolved. Trimming stripped 2 bases from V and 8 bases from J, with 16 bases between. This CDR3 has 15 amino acids. Germline-derived CDR1 and CDR2 are KGHDR and SFDVKD.

This sequence joins TRBV5-8 and TRBJ1-4; the D is unclear. In germline, CDR1 is SGHTS, CDR2 YDEGEE. The CDR3 totals 16 residues. V shed 4 bases and J shed 8 bases, with 21 bases lying between them. CDR3 sequence reads: CASSLGYDLQAEKLFF. CDR3 DNA sequence: TGTGCCAGCAGCCTGGGATACGACCTGCAAGCCGAAAAACTGTTTTTT.

This clonotype was seen ten or more times. J is TRBJ1-1 and V is TRBV19; 7 bases fit TRBD1. The germline CDR1 and CDR2 sequences are LNHDA and SQIVND (reference sequence). CDR3 size: 14 residues. Trimming at V came to 6 bases and at J to 4 bases, leaving 8 bases not matched to a gene. This chain's CDR3 is CASSLGRGRTEAFF. CDR3 coding DNA: TGTGCCAGTAGCCTTGGAAGGGGGCGCACTGAAGCTTTCTTT.

At least ten counts were recorded for this clonotype. The V gene is TRBV7-2, the J gene TRBJ2-7, with 7 bases identical to TRBD1. Trimming took 1 base from V and 5 from J; bases not matched to a gene: 11. The CDR3 totals 16 residues. CDR1 and CDR2 (germline): SGHTA, FQGNSA. The CDR3 nucleotides are TGTGCCAGCAGCTTAGTGACAGGGCTTGTAATCCACGAGCAGTACTTC. Its translation: CASSLVTGLVIHEQYF.

This clonotype was seen at least ten times. The gene calls are TRBV7-3 and TRBJ2-3; D perhaps matches TRBD1 (6 bases). In germline, CDR1 is SGHTA, CDR2 FQGTGA. Trimming removed 11 bases at V and 0 bases at J, with 12 bases between. The CDR3 consists of 13 residues. DNA for the CDR3: TGTGCCGTGCAGGGGCCTAGCACAGATACGCAGTATTTT. Amino acids: CAVQGPSTDTQYF.

This clonotype was counted ten times or more. The J gene is TRBJ2-1, the V gene TRBV28; D tentatively reads TRBD1 or TRBD2 (5 bases each). Germline-derived CDR1 and CDR2 are MDHEN and SYDVKM. Trimming left V 6 bases short and J 11 bases short, with 20 bases between. The CDR3 is made up of 14 amino acids. In nucleotides, the CDR3 is TGTGCCAGCAGGGGCCCCGCGAGGGGAGTAAAGCAGTTCTTC. Amino acids: CASRGPARGVKQFF.

The table lists this clonotype with many counts. The V and J genes are TRBV12-3 or TRBV12-4 and TRBJ2-2; D gene ambiguous. This CDR3 is built from 13 residues. Trimming left V 7 bases short and J 8 bases short, with 14 bases between. The CDR3 loop is CASIPQLKGELFF. The CDR3 coding sequence is TGTGCCAGCATTCCTCAGTTGAAGGGGGAGCTGTTTTTT.

The chain employs TRBV14 and TRBJ1-2; D is ambiguous. The CDR3 has 17 residues. In germline, CDR1 is SGHDN, CDR2 FVKESK. V lost 1 base and J lost 2, with 17 bases in between. CDR3 protein: CASSQVPGGRGNYGYTF. The CDR3 DNA reads TGTGCCAGCAGCCAAGTACCCGGCGGGAGAGGAAACTATGGCTACACCTTC. The full variable domain, with the rest looked up from reference TRBV14 and TRBJ1-2, is EAGVTQFPSHSVIEKGQTVTLRCDPISGHDNLYWYRRVMGKEIKFLLHFVKESKQDESGMPNNRFLAERTGGTYSTLKVQPAELEDSGVYFCASSQVPGGRGNYGYTFGSGTRLTVV.

Remarks on this clonotype: A read error may explain this, as a much larger clone is one base away. The chain employs TRBV18 and TRBJ1-5; D call uncertain. Matching the DNA end better, TRBJ2-3 makes the J call doubtful. The germline CDR1 and CDR2 sequences are KGHSH and LQKENI. There are 14 residues in the CDR3. In DNA, the CDR3 is TGTGCCAGCTCACCACTGGCAGCGAATCAGCCCCAGTATTTT. Translation gives CASSPLAANQPQYF.